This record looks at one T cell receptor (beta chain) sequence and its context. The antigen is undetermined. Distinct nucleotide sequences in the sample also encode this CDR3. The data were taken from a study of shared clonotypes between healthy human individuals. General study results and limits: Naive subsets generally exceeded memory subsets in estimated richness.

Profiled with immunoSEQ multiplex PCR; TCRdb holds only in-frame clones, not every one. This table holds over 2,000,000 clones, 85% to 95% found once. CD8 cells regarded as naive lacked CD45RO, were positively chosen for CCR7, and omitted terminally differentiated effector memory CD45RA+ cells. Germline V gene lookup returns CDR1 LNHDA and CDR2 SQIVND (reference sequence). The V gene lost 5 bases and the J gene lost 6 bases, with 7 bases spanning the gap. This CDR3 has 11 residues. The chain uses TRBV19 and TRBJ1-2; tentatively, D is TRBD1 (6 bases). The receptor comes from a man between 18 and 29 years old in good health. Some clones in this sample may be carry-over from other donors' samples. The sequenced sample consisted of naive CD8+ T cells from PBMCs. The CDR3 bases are TGTGCCAGTAGTTCAGGGGATGGCTACACCTTC. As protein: CASSSGDGYTF.